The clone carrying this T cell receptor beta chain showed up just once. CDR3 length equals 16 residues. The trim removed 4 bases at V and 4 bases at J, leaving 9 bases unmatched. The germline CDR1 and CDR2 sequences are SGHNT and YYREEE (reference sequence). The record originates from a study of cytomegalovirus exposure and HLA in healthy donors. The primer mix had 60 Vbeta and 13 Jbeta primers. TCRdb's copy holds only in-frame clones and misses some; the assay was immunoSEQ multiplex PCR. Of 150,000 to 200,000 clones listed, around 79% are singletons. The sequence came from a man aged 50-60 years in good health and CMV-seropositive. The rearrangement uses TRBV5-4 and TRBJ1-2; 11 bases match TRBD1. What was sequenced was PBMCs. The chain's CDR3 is CASSVGQGAQGYGYTF. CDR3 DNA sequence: TGTGCCAGCAGCGTTGGACAGGGGGCGCAAGGCTATGGCTACACCTTC.